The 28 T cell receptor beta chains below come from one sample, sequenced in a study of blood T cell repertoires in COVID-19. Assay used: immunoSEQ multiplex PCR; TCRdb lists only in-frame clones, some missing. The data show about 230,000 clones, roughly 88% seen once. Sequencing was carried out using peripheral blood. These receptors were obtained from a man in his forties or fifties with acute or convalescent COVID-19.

This chain's CDR3 is CASSLSGRGPETQYF. In nucleotides, the CDR3 is TGTGCCAGCAGTTTAAGTGGCAGGGGGCCAGAGACCCAGTACTTC. The gene calls are TRBV28 and TRBJ2-5; 8 positions agree with TRBD1. Trimming cost V 2 bases and J 4 bases; bases outside gene matches: 6. CDR1 is MDHEN, CDR2 SYDVKM, per germline. The CDR3 has 15 residues.

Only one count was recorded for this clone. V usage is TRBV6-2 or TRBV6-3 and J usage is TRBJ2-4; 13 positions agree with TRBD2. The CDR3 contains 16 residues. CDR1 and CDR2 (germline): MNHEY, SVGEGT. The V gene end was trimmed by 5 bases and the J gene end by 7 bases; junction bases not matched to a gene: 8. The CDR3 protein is CASSAGTSGKWNIQYF. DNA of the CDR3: TGTGCCAGCAGTGCCGGGACTAGCGGGAAGTGGAACATTCAGTACTTC.

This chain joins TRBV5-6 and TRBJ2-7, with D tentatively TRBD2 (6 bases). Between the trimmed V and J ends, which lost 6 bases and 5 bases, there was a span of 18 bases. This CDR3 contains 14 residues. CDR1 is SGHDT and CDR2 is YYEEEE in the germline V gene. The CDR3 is CASTLRVWGDEQYF. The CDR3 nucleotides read TGTGCCAGCACCCTTAGAGTTTGGGGGGACGAGCAGTACTTC.

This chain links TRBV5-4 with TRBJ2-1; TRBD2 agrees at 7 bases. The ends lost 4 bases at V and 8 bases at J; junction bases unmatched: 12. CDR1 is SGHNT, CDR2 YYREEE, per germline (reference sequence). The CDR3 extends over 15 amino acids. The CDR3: CASSARLAVQDEQFF. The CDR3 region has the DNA TGTGCCAGCAGCGCCAGACTAGCCGTACAGGATGAGCAGTTCTTC.

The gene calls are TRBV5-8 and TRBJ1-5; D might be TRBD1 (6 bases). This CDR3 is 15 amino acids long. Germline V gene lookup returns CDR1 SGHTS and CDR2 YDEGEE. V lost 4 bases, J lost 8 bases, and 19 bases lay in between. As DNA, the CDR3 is TGTGCCAGCAGCCTCCGGGACACATACCTCGAGCCCCAGCATTTT. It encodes CASSLRDTYLEPQHF.

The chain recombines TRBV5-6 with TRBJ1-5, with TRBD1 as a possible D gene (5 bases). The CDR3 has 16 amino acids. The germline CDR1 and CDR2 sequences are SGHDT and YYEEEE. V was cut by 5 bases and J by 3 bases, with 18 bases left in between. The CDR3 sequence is CASSTHRLNNNQPQHF. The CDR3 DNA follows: TGTGCCAGCAGTACACACAGGTTGAACAACAATCAGCCCCAGCATTTT.

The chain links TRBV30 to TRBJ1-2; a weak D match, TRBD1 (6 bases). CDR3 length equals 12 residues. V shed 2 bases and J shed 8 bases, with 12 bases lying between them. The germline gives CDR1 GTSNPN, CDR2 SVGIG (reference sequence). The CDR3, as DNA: TGTGCCTGGAGTCGGGGGGCTAAGGGCTACACCTTC. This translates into CAWSRGAKGYTF.

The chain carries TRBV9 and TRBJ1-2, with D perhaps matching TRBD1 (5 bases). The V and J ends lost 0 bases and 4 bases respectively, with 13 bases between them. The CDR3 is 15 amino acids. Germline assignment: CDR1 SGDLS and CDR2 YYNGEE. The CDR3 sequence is CASSVAPDTGYGYTF. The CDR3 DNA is TGTGCCAGCAGCGTAGCCCCGGACACAGGCTATGGCTACACCTTC.

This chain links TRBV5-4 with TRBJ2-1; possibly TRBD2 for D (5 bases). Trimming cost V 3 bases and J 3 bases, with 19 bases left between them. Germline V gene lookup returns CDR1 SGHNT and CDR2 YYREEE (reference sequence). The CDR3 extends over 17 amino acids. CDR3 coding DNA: TGTGCCAGCAGCTCCCAAGCCGGAGCGGTCGTCTACAATGAGCAGTTCTTC. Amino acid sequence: CASSSQAGAVVYNEQFF.

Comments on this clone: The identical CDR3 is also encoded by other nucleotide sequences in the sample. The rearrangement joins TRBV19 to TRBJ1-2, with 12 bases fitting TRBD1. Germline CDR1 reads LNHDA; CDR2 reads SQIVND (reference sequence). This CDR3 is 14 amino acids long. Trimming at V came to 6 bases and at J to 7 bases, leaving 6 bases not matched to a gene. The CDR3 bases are TGTGCCAGTAGGAGGGACAGGGGGCTAAGTGGCTACACCTTC. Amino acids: CASRRDRGLSGYTF.

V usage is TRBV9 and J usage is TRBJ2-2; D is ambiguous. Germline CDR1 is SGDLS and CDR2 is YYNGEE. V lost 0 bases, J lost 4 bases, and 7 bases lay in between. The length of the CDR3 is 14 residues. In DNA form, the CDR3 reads TGTGCCAGCAGCGTAGGTTCGGGCACCGGGGAGCTGTTTTTT. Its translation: CASSVGSGTGELFF.

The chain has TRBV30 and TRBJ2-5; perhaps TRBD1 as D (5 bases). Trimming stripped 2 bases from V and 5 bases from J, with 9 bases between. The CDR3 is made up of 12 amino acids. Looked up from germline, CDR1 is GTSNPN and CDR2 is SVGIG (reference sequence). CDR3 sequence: CAWSIHRETQYF. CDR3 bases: TGTGCCTGGAGTATTCACAGGGAGACCCAGTACTTC.

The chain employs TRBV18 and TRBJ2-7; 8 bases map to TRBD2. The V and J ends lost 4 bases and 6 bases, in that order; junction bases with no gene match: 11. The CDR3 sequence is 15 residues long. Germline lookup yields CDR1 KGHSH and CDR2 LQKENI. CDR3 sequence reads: CASSLNLAGGGEQYF. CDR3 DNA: TGTGCCAGCTCACTCAATCTAGCGGGTGGCGGCGAGCAGTACTTC. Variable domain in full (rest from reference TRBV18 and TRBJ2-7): NAGVMQNPRHLVRRRGQEARLRCSPMKGHSHVYWYRQLPEEGLKFMVYLQKENIIDESGMPKERFSAEFPKEGPSILRIQQVVRGDSAAYFCASSLNLAGGGEQYFGPGTRLTVT.

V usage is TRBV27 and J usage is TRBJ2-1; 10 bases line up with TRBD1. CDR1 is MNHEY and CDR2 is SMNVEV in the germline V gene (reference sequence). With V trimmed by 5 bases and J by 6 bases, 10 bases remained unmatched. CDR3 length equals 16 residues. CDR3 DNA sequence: TGTGCCAGCAGTCCCCTAGGGACAGGGGAGCGCAATGAGCAGTTCTTC. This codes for CASSPLGTGERNEQFF.

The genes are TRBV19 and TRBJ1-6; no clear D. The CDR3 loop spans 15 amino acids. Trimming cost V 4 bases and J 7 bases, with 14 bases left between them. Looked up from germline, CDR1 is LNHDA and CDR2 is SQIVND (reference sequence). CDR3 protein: CASSRSGTVNSPLHF. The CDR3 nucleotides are TGTGCCAGTAGTAGATCGGGAACAGTGAATTCACCCCTCCACTTT.

The CDR3 region has the DNA TGTGCCAGCAGTGACACTCTTTACTCTGGAAACACCATATATTTT. This sequence encodes CASSDTLYSGNTIYF. This chain joins TRBV25-1 and TRBJ1-3; D unresolved. The CDR3 contains 15 residues. Germline V CDR1 and CDR2: MGHDK, SYGVNS. Trimming pared 3 bases from V and 0 bases from J, leaving 9 bases between.

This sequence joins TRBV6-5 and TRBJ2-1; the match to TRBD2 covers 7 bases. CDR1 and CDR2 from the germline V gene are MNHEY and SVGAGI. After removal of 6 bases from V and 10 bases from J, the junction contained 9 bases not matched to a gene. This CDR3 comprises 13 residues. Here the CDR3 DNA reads TGTGCCAGCAGCGCCCAAGGGGAGGGAGAGCAGTTCTTC. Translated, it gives CASSAQGEGEQFF.

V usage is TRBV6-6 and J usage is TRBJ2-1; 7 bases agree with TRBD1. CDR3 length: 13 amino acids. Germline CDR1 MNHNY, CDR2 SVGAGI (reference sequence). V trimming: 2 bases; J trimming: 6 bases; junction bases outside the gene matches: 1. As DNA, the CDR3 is TGTGCCAGCAGTTACCCAGGGGGCAATGAGCAGTTCTTC. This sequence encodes CASSYPGGNEQFF.

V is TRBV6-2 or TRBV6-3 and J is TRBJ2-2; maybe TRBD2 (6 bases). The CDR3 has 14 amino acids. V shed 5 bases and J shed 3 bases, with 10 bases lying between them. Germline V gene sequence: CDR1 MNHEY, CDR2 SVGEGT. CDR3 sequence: CASSKGLHTGELFF. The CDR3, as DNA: TGTGCCAGCAGTAAGGGACTCCACACCGGGGAGCTGTTTTTT.

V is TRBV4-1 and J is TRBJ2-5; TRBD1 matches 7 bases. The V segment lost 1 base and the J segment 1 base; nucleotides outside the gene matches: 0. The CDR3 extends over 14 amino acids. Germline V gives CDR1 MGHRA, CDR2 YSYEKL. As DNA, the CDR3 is TGCGCCAGCAGCCAAGGGGACAGCCAAGAGACCCAGTACTTC. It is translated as CASSQGDSQETQYF.

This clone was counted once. The CDR3 DNA reads as TGTGCCAGCAGCACCCCCACCGGGACAGGGGGCCAAGAGACCCAGTACTTC. It specifies CASSTPTGTGGQETQYF. This rearrangement joins TRBV7-6 to TRBJ2-5; 11 nucleotides align to TRBD1. With 5 bases clipped from V and 1 base from J, the junction kept 9 bases outside the gene matches. CDR1 and CDR2 (germline): SGHVS, FNYEAQ. The CDR3 runs 17 residues.

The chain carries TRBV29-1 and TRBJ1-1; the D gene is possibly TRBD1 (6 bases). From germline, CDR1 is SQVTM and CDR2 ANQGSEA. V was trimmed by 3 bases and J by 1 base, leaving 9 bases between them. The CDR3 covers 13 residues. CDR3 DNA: TGCAGCGTTGAGGGGGCTCGGAACACTGAAGCTTTCTTT. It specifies CSVEGARNTEAFF.

The CDR3 loop is CASSSRDRGYTF. The DNA of the CDR3 is TGTGCCAGTAGTTCACGGGATCGTGGCTACACCTTC. This chain links TRBV19 with TRBJ1-2; no definite D call. CDR3 length: 12 amino acids. The germline V and J ends were trimmed by 5 bases and 7 bases, with 11 bases remaining between them. CDR1 and CDR2 from the germline V gene are LNHDA and SQIVND (reference sequence). Full variable domain (remainder filled in from reference TRBV19 and TRBJ1-2): DGGITQSPKYLFRKEGQNVTLSCEQNLNHDAMYWYRQDPGQGLRLIYYSQIVNDFQKGDIAEGYSVSREKKESFPLTVTSAQKNPTAFYLCASSSRDRGYTFGSGTRLTVV.

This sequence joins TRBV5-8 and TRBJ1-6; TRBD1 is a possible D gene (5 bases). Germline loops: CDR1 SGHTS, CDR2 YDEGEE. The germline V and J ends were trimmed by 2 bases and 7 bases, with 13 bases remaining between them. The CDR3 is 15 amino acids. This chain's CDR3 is CASSFFGRGNSPLHF. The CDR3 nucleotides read TGTGCCAGCAGCTTTTTCGGAAGGGGCAATTCACCCCTCCACTTT.

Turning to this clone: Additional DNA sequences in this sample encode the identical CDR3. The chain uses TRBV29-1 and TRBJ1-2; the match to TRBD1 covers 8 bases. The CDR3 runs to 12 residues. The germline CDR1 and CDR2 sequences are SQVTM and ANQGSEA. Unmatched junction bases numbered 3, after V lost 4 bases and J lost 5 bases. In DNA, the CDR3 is TGCAGCGTTGGGCAGGGGGCGTATGGCTACACCTTC. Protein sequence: CSVGQGAYGYTF.

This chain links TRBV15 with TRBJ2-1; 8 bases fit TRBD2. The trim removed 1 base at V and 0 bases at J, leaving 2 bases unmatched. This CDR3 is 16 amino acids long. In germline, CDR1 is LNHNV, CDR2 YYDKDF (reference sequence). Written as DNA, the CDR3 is TGTGCCACCAGCAGAGGACTAGCGAGCTCCTACAATGAGCAGTTCTTC. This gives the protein CATSRGLASSYNEQFF. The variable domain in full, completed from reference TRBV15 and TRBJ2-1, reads DAMVIQNPRYQVTQFGKPVTLSCSQTLNHNVMYWYQQKSSQAPKLLFHYYDKDFNNEADTPDNFQSRRPNTSFCFLDIRSPGLGDTAMYLCATSRGLASSYNEQFFGPGTRLTVL.

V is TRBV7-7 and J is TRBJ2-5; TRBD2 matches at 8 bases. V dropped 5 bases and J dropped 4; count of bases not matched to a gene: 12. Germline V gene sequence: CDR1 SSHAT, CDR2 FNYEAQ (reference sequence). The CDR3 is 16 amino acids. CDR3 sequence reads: CASSPLSGGVGETQYF. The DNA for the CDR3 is TGTGCCAGCAGCCCACTTTCGGGAGGGGTAGGAGAGACCCAGTACTTC.

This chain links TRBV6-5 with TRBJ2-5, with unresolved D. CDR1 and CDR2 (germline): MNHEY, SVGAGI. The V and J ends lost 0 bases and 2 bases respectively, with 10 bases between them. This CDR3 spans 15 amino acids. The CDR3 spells CASSYSWAGQETQYF. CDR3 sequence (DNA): TGTGCCAGCAGTTACTCGTGGGCAGGACAAGAGACCCAGTACTTC.